One sample yielded the 19 T cell receptor beta chains listed below, sequenced in a study of control samples from healthy donors and cancer patients. The data were produced by immunoSEQ multiplex PCR, yet TCRdb's version contains in-frame clones alone and is incomplete. Of about 74,000 clones in the sample, roughly 88% were seen once. Source material: blood. These receptors were taken from a woman aged 45-60 years in good health.

The chain employs TRBV18 and TRBJ2-2, with 11 positions matching TRBD2. Trimming cost V 8 bases and J 3 bases; bases outside gene matches: 5. The CDR3 extends over 15 amino acids. From germline, CDR1 is KGHSH and CDR2 LQKENI. The CDR3 protein is CASEGLAEYTGELFF. DNA of the CDR3: TGTGCCAGCGAGGGACTAGCGGAATACACCGGGGAGCTGTTTTTT. The whole variable domain, filled in from reference TRBV18 and TRBJ2-2, reads NAGVMQNPRHLVRRRGQEARLRCSPMKGHSHVYWYRQLPEEGLKFMVYLQKENIIDESGMPKERFSAEFPKEGPSILRIQQVVRGDSAAYFCASEGLAEYTGELFFGEGSRLTVL.

CDR3 bases: TGTGCCAGTAGTATTGGGGGGTTCCACAATGAGCAGTTCTTC. Protein: CASSIGGFHNEQFF. The gene calls are TRBV19 and TRBJ2-1; possible D gene TRBD2, 6 bases. From germline, CDR1 is LNHDA and CDR2 SQIVND (reference sequence). This CDR3 comprises 14 residues. V gave up 3 bases and J gave up 5 bases, with 11 bases separating them.

Written as DNA, the CDR3 is TGCGCCAGCAGCCCGGTAGTCTCTGGAAACACCATATATTTT. Protein sequence: CASSPVVSGNTIYF. This chain uses TRBV5-1 with TRBJ1-3; D ambiguous. This CDR3 region has 14 residues. Trimming removed 4 bases at V and 0 bases at J, with 8 bases between. Germline CDR1 and CDR2: SGHRS and YFSETQ.

The chain carries TRBV12-3 or TRBV12-4 and TRBJ1-2; D may be TRBD1 (6 bases). The CDR3 runs 12 residues. V lost 3 bases and J 12 bases, leaving 14 bases between the germline ends. The CDR3 here is CASSFVTGSDTF. The CDR3 nucleotides are TGTGCCAGCAGTTTCGTGACAGGATCGGACACCTTC.

The chain combines TRBV7-2 with TRBJ2-7; D perhaps matches TRBD1 (6 bases). V lost 5 bases and J 6 bases, leaving 14 bases between the germline ends. The CDR3 is 13 amino acids. Germline assignment: CDR1 SGHTA and CDR2 FQGNSA. CDR3 nucleotide sequence: TGTGCCAGCAGCAGCGACAGGCTCTCCGAGCAGTACTTC. Protein sequence: CASSSDRLSEQYF.

The genes are TRBV19 and TRBJ1-1; 9 positions match TRBD1. Germline V CDR1 and CDR2: LNHDA, SQIVND (reference sequence). J gave up 11 bases and V 4 bases, and 8 bases lay outside the gene matches. The CDR3 is 13 amino acids. The chain's CDR3 is CASSKRLQGAAFF. The CDR3 DNA reads as TGTGCCAGTAGTAAACGATTACAGGGGGCGGCTTTCTTT.

V usage is TRBV5-1 and J usage is TRBJ1-4; 8 bases align to TRBD1. Germline CDR1 and CDR2: SGHRS and YFSETQ. This CDR3 is built from 18 residues. Losses at the gene ends were 1 base for V and 8 bases for J; bases not matched to a gene: 16. The chain's CDR3 is CASSLTPSTGAPGEKLFF. The CDR3 coding sequence is TGCGCCAGCAGCTTGACACCATCGACAGGGGCCCCTGGGGAAAAACTGTTTTTT.

This chain links TRBV24-1 with TRBJ1-5; TRBD1 matches 8 bases. The V segment lost 8 bases and the J segment 2 bases; nucleotides outside the gene matches: 16. This CDR3 is built from 18 residues. Per germline, CDR1 KGHDR and CDR2 SFDVKD. The CDR3 reads CATTERDRKGIGNQPQHF. DNA for the CDR3: TGTGCCACCACTGAGAGGGACAGGAAAGGGATTGGCAATCAGCCCCAGCATTTT.

The CDR3 sequence is CASGLYYTGGYTF. The CDR3 bases are TGTGCCAGCGGACTATATTACACGGGGGGCTACACCTTC. The V and J genes are TRBV12-3 or TRBV12-4 and TRBJ1-2; D call uncertain. The CDR3 sequence is 13 residues long. V lost 8 bases and J lost 8, with 18 bases in between.

The chain couples TRBV10-3 to TRBJ2-1; 8 bases agree with TRBD2. The ends lost 0 bases at V and 10 bases at J; junction bases unmatched: 8. Germline V lookup: CDR1 ENHRY, CDR2 SYGVKD. The CDR3 is 15 residues long. The CDR3 bases are TGTGCCATCAGTGAGTCAATCGGGGGGGCCGGAGAGCAGTTCTTC. Amino acid sequence: CAISESIGGAGEQFF.

The V call is TRBV7-2, the J call TRBJ1-1, with 9 bases aligning to TRBD1. The CDR3 spans 16 residues. Germline CDR1 reads SGHTA; CDR2 reads FQGNSA. Trimming at V came to 5 bases and at J to 7 bases, leaving 14 bases not matched to a gene. Written as DNA, the CDR3 is TGTGCCAGCAGCCCCTTCCCTCCCGGGACAGGGAGTGAAGCTTTCTTT. Amino acid sequence: CASSPFPPGTGSEAFF.

In this sample, this clone turned up once. The genes are TRBV12-3 or TRBV12-4 and TRBJ1-1; 7 bases are a match to TRBD1. This CDR3 region has 13 residues. J lost 6 bases, V lost 6 bases, and 7 bases had no gene match. Here the CDR3 reads CASSLQGVSEAFF. The CDR3 DNA reads as TGTGCCAGCAGCCTCCAGGGGGTCTCTGAAGCTTTCTTT.

The V call is TRBV4-1, the J call TRBJ2-1, with D unresolved. CDR3 length: 13 residues. The V end lost 0 bases, the J end lost 8 bases, and 8 bases lay between the germline ends. Germline V gene sequence: CDR1 MGHRA, CDR2 YSYEKL. The CDR3 DNA reads as TGCGCCAGCAGCCAAGAGAGGCGAGATGAGCAGTTCTTC. Protein: CASSQERRDEQFF.

V and J are TRBV5-5 and TRBJ2-7; either TRBD1 or TRBD2 may fit D (5 bases each). The V and J ends lost 4 bases and 4 bases respectively, with 18 bases between them. Germline CDR1 SGHKS, CDR2 YYEKEE (reference sequence). The CDR3 covers 15 residues. CDR3 amino acids: CASSRQQDSLYEQYF. The CDR3 DNA reads as TGTGCCAGCAGCCGACAACAGGACTCCTTGTACGAGCAGTACTTC. Complete variable domain (other parts from reference TRBV5-5 and TRBJ2-7): DAGVTQSPTHLIKTRGQQVTLRCSPISGHKSVSWYQQVLGQGPQFIFQYYEKEERGRGNFPDRFSARQFPNYSSELNVNALLLGDSALYLCASSRQQDSLYEQYFGPGTRLTVT.

The CDR3 DNA sequence: TGTGCCAGCAGACCCTCTGACAGAGACAAAAACATTCAGTACTTC. Its protein product is CASRPSDRDKNIQYF. V is TRBV6-5 and J is TRBJ2-4; a possible D gene is TRBD1 (5 bases). V dropped 6 bases and J dropped 3 bases, with 15 bases sitting between them. Per the germline V gene, CDR1 is MNHEY and CDR2 is SVGAGI. The CDR3 extends over 15 amino acids.

The genes are TRBV12-3 or TRBV12-4 and TRBJ2-7; D remains unclear. The CDR3 is 11 residues long. Trimming cost V 6 bases and J 4 bases, with 7 bases left between them. The CDR3 sequence is CASSDRYEQYF. Here the CDR3 DNA reads TGTGCCAGCAGCGACCGTTACGAGCAGTACTTC.

The V gene is TRBV27, the J gene TRBJ2-7; TRBD1 might be the D (5 bases). This CDR3 has 13 residues. CDR1 is MNHEY and CDR2 is SMNVEV in the germline V gene (reference sequence). V dropped 3 bases and J dropped 6 bases, with 12 bases sitting between them. This chain's CDR3 is CASSLAGISEQYF. In nucleotides, the CDR3 is TGTGCCAGCAGTTTGGCAGGGATTTCCGAGCAGTACTTC.

The CDR3 spells CASSSDPGGITDTQYF. DNA for the CDR3: TGTGCCAGCAGTTCGGATCCGGGGGGGATCACAGATACGCAGTATTTT. This chain connects TRBV6-5 to TRBJ2-3; 8 bases match TRBD2. Germline loops: CDR1 MNHEY, CDR2 SVGAGI. There are 16 residues in the CDR3. J was trimmed by 2 bases and V by 4 bases; bases with no gene match: 8.

The chain employs TRBV3-1 (or the pseudogene TRBV3-2) and TRBJ1-1; possibly TRBD1 for D (5 bases). Germline CDR1 reads LGHDT; CDR2 reads YNNKEL (reference sequence). The CDR3 is 13 residues long. Between the trimmed V and J ends, which lost 0 bases and 10 bases, there was a span of 12 bases. This CDR3 reads CASSQEGTFGAFF. DNA of the CDR3: TGTGCCAGCAGCCAAGAAGGGACCTTCGGAGCTTTCTTT.